This TCR beta chain was sequenced for a study of metastatic and nonmetastatic thyroid tumors. Turning to the study itself: Repertoires from blood and tumor or nodule tissue of malignant and benign thyroid patients were compared.

Treatment of any kind had been given to no patient before thyroid surgery. In the original processing: Variation in CDR3 across clinicopathological groups served as the basis for constructing a distant-metastasis classifier in papillary thyroid cancer. MiXCR reprocessed the PCR reads for TCRdb. The V and J calls, along with clone size, are taken from TCRdb and not from the paper's own processing. Here the sample spans about 24,000 clones, 20% to 30% being singletons. Germline V lookup: CDR1 DFQATT, CDR2 SNEGSKA (reference sequence). This CDR3 is 17 amino acids long. Notes on the study in general: As reported, TCR beta diversity in blood and tumor was significantly higher in malignant thyroid tumors than in benign nodules.

Notes on this clone: Antigen specificity is unknown. One end of the junction varies from germline; a read error may be responsible.

This TCR derives from a male donor with papillary thyroid cancer or a benign thyroid nodule (not recorded which). Some clones in this sample may be carry-over from other donors' samples. The source material was tumor tissue. This chain joins TRBV20-1 and TRBJ1-6; no definite D call. Written as DNA, the CDR3 is TGCAGGGCTAGAGATGTCCAGGCCCCGTCCTATAATTCACCCCTCCACTTT. It is translated as CRARDVQAPSYNSPLHF.